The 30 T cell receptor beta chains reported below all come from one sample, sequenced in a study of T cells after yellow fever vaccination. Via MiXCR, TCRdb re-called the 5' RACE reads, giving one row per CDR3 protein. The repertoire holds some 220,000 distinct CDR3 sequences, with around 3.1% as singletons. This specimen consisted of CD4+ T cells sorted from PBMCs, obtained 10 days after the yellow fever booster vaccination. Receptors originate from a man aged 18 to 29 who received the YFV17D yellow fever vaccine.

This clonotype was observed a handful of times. DNA for the CDR3: TGTGCCAGCAGCGGTTTCCCGCCAGGGACCTACGAGCAGTACGTC. This sequence encodes CASSGFPPGTYEQYV. V gene TRBV5-6 combines with J gene TRBJ2-7; tentatively, D is TRBD1 (5 bases). The CDR3 covers 15 residues. With 4 bases removed from V and 2 bases from J, the gap between germline ends came to 16 bases. The germline CDR1 and CDR2 sequences are SGHDT and YYEEEE.

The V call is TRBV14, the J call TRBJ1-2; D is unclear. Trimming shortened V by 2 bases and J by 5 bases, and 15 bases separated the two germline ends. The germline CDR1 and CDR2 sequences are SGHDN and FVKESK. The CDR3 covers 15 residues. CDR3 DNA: TGTGCCAGCAGCCAAAGGGCCACAGCTCAATATGGCTACACCTTC. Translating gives CASSQRATAQYGYTF.

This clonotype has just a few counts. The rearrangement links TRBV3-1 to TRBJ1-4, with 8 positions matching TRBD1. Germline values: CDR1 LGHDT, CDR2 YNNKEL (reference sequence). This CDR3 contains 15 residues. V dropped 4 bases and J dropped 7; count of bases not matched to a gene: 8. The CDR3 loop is CASSRRTGPLEKLFF. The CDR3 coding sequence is TGTGCCAGCAGCCGCCGGACAGGGCCCCTTGAAAAACTGTTTTTT.

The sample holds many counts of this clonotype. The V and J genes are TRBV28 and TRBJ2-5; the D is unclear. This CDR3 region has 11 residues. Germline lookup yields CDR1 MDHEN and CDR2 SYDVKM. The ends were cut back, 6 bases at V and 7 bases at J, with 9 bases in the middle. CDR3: CASSSMGTQYF. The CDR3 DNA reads TGTGCCAGCAGCTCTATGGGGACCCAGTACTTC. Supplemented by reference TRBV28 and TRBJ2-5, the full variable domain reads DVKVTQSSRYLVKRTGEKVFLECVQDMDHENMFWYRQDPGLGLRLIYFSYDVKMKEKGDIPEGYSVSREKKERFSLILESASTNQTSMYLCASSSMGTQYFGPGTRLLVL.

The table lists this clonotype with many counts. The CDR3 sequence is CASSPHLDGYTF. In DNA, the CDR3 is TGTGCCAGCTCACCACACTTGGACGGCTACACCTTC. This sequence joins TRBV18 and TRBJ1-2; D not certain. Germline V gene data show CDR1 as KGHSH and CDR2 as LQKENI. V was pared by 1 base and J by 8 bases, with 8 bases between. The CDR3 runs 12 residues.

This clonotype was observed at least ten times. CDR3 coding DNA: TGTGCCAGCAGCCAAGAAGGGGTAGCGGGGGTGGAGCAGTTCTTC. Its protein product is CASSQEGVAGVEQFF. The chain employs TRBV3-1 and TRBJ2-1, with 9 nucleotides matching TRBD2. The ends lost 0 bases at V and 10 bases at J; junction bases unmatched: 7. CDR3 size: 15 residues. Germline V lookup: CDR1 LGHDT, CDR2 YNNKEL (reference sequence).

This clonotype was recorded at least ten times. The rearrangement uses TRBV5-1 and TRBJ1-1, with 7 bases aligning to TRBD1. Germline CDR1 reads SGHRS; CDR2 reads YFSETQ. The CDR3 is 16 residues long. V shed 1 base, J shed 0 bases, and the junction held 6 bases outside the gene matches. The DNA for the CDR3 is TGCGCCAGCAGCTTGTTGATTGGACAGGTGAACACTGAAGCTTTCTTT. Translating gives CASSLLIGQVNTEAFF. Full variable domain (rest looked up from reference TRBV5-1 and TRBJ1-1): KAGVTQTPRYLIKTRGQQVTLSCSPISGHRSVSWYQQTPGQGLQFLFEYFSETQRNKGNFPGRFSGRQFSNSRSEMNVSTLELGDSALYLCASSLLIGQVNTEAFFGQGTRLTVV.

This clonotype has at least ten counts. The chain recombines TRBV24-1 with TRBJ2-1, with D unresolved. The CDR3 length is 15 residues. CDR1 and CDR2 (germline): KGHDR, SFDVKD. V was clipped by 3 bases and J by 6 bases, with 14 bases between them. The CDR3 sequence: CATSDKGYRGNEQFF. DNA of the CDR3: TGTGCCACCAGTGATAAAGGGTATCGAGGCAATGAGCAGTTCTTC.

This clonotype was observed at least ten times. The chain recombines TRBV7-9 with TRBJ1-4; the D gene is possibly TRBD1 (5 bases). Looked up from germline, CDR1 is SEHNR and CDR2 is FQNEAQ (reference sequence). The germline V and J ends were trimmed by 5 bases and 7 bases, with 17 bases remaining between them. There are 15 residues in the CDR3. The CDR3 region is CASSPHGGEGEKLFF. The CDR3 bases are TGTGCCAGCAGCCCCCACGGGGGAGAGGGTGAAAAACTGTTTTTT.

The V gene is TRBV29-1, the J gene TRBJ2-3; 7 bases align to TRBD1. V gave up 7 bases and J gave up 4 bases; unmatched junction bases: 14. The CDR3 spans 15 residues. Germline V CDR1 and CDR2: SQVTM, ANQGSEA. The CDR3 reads CSALEGRGLADTQYF. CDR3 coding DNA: TGCAGCGCCCTAGAAGGCAGGGGGTTAGCAGATACGCAGTATTTT.

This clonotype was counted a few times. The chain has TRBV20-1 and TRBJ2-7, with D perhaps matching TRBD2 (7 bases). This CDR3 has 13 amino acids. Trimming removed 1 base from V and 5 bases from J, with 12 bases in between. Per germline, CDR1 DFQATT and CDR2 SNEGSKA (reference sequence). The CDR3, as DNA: TGCAGTGCTAGAGTCACGGGGGGCCACGAGCAGTACTTC. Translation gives CSARVTGGHEQYF.

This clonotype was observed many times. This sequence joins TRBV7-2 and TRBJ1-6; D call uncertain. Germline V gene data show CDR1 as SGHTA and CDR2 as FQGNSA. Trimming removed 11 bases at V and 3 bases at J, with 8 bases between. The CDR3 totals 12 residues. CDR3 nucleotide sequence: TGTGCCTCCGGGGACTATAATTCACCCCTCCACTTT. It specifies CASGDYNSPLHF.

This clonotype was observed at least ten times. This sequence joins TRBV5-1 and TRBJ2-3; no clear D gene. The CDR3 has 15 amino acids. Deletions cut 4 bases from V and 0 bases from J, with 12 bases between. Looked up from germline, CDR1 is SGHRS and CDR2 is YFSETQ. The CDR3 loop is CASSDTSTSTDTQYF. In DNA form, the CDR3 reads TGCGCCAGCAGCGACACGTCGACCAGCACAGATACGCAGTATTTT.

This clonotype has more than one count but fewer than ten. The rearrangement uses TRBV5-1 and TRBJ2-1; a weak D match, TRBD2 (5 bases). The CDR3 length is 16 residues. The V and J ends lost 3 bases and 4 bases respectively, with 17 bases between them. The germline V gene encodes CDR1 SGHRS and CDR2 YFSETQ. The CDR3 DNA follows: TGCGCCAGCAGCTCGCTGCCCGGGATTGCGTACAATGAGCAGTTCTTC. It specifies CASSSLPGIAYNEQFF.

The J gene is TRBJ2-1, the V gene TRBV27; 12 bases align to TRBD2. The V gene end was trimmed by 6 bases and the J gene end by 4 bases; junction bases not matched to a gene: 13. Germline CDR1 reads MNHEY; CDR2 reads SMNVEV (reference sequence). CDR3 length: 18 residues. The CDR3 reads CASRPAPMTSGGYNEQFF. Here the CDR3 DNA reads TGTGCCAGCAGACCCGCCCCCATGACTAGCGGGGGATACAATGAGCAGTTCTTC.

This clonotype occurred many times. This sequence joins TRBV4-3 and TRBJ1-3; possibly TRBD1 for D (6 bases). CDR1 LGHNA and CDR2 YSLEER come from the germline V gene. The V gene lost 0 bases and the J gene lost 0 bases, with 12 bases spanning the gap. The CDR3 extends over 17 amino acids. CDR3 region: CASSQDGTLSSGNTIYF. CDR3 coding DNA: TGCGCCAGCAGCCAAGACGGGACACTCAGCTCTGGAAACACCATATATTTT.

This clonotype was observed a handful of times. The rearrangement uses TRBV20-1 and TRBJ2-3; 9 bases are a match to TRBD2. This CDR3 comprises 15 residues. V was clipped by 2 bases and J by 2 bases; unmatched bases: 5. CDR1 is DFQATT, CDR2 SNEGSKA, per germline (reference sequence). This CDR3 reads CSARPSGGLTDTQYF. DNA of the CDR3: TGCAGTGCTAGACCCAGCGGGGGGCTCACAGATACGCAGTATTTT.

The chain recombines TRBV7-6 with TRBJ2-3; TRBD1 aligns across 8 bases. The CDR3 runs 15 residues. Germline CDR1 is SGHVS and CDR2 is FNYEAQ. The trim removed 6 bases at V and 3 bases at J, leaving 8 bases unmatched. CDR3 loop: CASSSTGETTDTQYF. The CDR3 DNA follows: TGTGCCAGCAGTTCGACAGGGGAGACTACAGATACGCAGTATTTT.

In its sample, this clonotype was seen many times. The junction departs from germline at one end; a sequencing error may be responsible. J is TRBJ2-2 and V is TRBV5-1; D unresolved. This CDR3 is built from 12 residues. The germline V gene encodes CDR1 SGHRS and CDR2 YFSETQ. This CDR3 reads CASSLDTGELFF. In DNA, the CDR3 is TGTGCCAGCAGCTTAGACACCGGGGAGCTGTTTTTT. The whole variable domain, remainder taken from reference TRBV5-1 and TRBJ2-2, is KAGVTQTPRYLIKTRGQQVTLSCSPISGHRSVSWYQQTPGQGLQFLFEYFSETQRNKGNFPGRFSGRQFSNSRSEMNVSTLELGDSALYLCASSLDTGELFFGEGSRLTVL.

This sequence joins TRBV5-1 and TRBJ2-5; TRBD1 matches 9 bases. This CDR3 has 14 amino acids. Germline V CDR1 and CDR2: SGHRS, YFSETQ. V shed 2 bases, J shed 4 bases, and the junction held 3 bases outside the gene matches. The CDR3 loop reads CASSFGTGTETQYF. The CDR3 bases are TGCGCCAGCAGCTTCGGGACAGGGACAGAGACCCAGTACTTC.

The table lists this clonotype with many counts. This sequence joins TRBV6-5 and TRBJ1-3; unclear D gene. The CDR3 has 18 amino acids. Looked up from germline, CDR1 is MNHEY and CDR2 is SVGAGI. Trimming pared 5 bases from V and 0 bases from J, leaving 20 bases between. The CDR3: CASSPRWQTFSSGNTIYF. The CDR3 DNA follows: TGTGCCAGCAGTCCTCGGTGGCAGACATTCAGCTCTGGAAACACCATATATTTT.

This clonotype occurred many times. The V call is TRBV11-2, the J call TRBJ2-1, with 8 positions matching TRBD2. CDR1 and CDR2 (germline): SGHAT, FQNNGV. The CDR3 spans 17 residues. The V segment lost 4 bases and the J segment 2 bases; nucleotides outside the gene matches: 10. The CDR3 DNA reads TGTGCCAGCAGCTCGCCGGGGGGGGGCTCCCCCTACAATGAGCAGTTCTTC. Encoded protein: CASSSPGGGSPYNEQFF.

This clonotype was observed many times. The CDR3 nucleotides are TGTGCCAGCAGCACGGAGTTACTTTTTTTTCAGTACTTC. As protein: CASSTELLFFQYF. The genes are TRBV7-9 and TRBJ2-4, with D unclear. CDR3 length: 13 residues. V lost 5 bases, J lost 11 bases, and 16 bases lay in between. Germline V gene sequence: CDR1 SEHNR, CDR2 FQNEAQ (reference sequence).

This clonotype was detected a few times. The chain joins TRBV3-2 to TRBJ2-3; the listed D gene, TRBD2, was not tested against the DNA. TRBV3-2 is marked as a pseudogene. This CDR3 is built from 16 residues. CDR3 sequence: CASSHWLAGATDTQYF. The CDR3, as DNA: TGTGCCAGCAGCCATTGGCTAGCGGGGGCCACAGATACGCAGTATTTT.

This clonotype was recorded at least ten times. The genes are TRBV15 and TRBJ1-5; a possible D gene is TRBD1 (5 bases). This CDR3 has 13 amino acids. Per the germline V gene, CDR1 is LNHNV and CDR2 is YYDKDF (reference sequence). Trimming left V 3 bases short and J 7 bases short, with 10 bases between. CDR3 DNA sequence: TGTGCCACCAGCAGCAGGGTCGTGCAGCCCCAGCATTTT. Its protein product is CATSSRVVQPQHF.

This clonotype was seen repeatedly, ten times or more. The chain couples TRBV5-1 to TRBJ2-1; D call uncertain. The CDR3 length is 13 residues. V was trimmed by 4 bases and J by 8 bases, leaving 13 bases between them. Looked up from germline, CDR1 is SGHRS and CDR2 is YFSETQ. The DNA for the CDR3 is TGCGCCAGCAGCGACGAAGGATCCCATGAGCAGTTCTTC. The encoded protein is CASSDEGSHEQFF. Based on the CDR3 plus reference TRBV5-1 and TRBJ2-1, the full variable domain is KAGVTQTPRYLIKTRGQQVTLSCSPISGHRSVSWYQQTPGQGLQFLFEYFSETQRNKGNFPGRFSGRQFSNSRSEMNVSTLELGDSALYLCASSDEGSHEQFFGPGTRLTVL.

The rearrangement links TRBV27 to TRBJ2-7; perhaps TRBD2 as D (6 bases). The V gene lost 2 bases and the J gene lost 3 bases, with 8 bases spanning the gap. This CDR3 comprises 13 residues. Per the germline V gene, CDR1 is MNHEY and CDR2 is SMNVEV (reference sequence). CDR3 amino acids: CASSLRRGYEQYV. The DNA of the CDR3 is TGTGCCAGCAGTTTACGGAGGGGCTACGAGCAGTACGTC.

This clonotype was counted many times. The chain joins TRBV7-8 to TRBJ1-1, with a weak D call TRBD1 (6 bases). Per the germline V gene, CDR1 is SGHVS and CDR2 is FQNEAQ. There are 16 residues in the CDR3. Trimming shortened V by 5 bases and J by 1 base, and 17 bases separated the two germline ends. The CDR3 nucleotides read TGTGCCAGCAGCCCAGGGGTCCAACAGTGGAACACTGAAGCTTTCTTT. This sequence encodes CASSPGVQQWNTEAFF.

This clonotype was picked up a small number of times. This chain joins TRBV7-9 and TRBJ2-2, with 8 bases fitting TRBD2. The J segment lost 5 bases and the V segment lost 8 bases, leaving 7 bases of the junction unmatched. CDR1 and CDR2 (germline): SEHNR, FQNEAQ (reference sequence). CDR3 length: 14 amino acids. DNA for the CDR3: TGTGCCAGCGGGTCCCAGCGGGGGACCGGGGAGCTGTTTTTT. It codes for CASGSQRGTGELFF. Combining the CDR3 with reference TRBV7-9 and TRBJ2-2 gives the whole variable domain DTGVSQNPRHKITKRGQNVTFRCDPISEHNRLYWYRQTLGQGPEFLTYFQNEAQLEKSRLLSDRFSAERPKGSFSTLEIQRTEQGDSAMYLCASGSQRGTGELFFGEGSRLTVL.

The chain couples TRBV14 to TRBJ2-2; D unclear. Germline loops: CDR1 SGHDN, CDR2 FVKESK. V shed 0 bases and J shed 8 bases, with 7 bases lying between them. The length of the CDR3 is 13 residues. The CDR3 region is CASSQDFWGELFF. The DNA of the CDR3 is TGTGCCAGCAGCCAAGATTTCTGGGGGGAGCTGTTTTTT.